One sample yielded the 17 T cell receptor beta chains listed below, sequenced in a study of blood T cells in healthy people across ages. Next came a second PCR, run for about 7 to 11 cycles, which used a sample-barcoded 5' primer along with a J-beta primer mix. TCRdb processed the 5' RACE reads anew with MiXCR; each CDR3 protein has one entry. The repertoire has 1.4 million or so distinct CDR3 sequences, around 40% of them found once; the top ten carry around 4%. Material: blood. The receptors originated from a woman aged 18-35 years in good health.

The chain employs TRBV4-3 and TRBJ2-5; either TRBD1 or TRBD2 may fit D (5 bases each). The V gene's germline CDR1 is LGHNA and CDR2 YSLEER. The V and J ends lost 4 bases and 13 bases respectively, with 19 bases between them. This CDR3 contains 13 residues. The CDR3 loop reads CASSRDGTSGRYF. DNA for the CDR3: TGCGCCAGCAGCCGTGATGGGACCTCGGGGCGGTACTTC.

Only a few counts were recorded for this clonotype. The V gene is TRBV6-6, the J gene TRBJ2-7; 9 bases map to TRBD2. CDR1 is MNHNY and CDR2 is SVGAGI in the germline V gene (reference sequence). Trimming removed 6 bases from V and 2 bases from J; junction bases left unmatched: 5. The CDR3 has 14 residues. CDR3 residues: CASRLAGAPYEQYF. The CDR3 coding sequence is TGTGCCAGCAGATTAGCGGGGGCGCCCTACGAGCAGTACTTC.

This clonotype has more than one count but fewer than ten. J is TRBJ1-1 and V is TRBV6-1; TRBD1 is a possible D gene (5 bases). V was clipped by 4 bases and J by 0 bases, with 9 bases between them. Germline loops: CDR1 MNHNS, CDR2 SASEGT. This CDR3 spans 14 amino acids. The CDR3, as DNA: TGTGCCAGCAGTGCGGGGGATTTGAACACTGAAGCTTTCTTT. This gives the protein CASSAGDLNTEAFF.

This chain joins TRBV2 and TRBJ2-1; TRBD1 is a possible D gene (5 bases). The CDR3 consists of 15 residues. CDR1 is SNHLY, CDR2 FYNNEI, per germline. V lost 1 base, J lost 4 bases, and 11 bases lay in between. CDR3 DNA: TGTGCCAGCAGTGAAGGTGCAGGACAATACAATGAGCAGTTCTTC. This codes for CASSEGAGQYNEQFF.

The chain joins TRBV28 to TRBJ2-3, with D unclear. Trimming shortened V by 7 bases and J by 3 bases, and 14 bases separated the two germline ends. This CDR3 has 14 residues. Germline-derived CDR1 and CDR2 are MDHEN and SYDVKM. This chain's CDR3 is CASKETNYTDTQYF. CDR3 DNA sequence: TGTGCCAGCAAGGAGACCAATTATACAGATACGCAGTATTTT.

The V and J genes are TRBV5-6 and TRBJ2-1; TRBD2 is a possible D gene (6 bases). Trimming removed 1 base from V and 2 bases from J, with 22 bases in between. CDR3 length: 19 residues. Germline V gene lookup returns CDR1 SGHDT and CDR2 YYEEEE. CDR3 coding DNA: TGTGCCAGCAGCTTGTCCCTCCTCGGTAGCGGAGTCACCTACAATGAGCAGTTCTTC. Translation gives CASSLSLLGSGVTYNEQFF.

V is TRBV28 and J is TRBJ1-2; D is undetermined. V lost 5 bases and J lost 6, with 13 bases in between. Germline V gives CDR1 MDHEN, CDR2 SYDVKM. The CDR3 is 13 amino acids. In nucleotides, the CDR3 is TGTGCCAGCAGTGGCCGGTTTAAGCATGGCTACACCTTC. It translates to CASSGRFKHGYTF.

CDR3 protein: CASSLGDRGLDTQYF. Written as DNA, the CDR3 is TGTGCCAGCAGTTTAGGGGACAGGGGGCTAGATACGCAGTATTTT. The chain links TRBV12-3 or TRBV12-4 to TRBJ2-3, with TRBD1 matching over 12 bases. V was clipped by 1 base and J by 5 bases; unmatched bases: 1. The CDR3 sequence is 15 residues long.

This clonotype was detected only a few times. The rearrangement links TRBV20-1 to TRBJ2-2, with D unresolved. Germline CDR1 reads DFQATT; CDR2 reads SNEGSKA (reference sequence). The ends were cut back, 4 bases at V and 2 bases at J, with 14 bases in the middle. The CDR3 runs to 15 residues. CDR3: CSATPAARNTGELFF. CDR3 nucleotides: TGCAGTGCTACCCCGGCCGCCCGAAACACCGGGGAGCTGTTTTTT.

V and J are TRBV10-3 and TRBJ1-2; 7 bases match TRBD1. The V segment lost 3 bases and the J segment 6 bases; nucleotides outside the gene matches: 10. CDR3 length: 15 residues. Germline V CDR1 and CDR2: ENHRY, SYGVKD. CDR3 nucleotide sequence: TGTGCCATCAGTGAAGATACAGGGGCCCTCGATGGCTACACCTTC. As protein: CAISEDTGALDGYTF.

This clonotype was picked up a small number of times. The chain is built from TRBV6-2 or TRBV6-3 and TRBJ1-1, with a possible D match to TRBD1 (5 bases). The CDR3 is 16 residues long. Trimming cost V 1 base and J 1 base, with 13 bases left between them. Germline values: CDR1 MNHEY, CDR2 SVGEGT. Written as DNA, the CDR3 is TGTGCCAGCAGTTACTTGTTCGGACACAAGAACACTGAAGCTTTCTTT. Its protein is CASSYLFGHKNTEAFF.

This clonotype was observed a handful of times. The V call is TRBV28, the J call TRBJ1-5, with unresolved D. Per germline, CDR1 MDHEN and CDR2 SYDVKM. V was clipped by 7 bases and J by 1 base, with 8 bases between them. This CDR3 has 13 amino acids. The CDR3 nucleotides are TGTGCCAGCAAGGGCAGAAGCAATCAGCCCCAGCATTTT. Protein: CASKGRSNQPQHF. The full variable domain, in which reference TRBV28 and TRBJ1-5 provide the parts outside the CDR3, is DVKVTQSSRYLVKRTGEKVFLECVQDMDHENMFWYRQDPGLGLRLIYFSYDVKMKEKGDIPEGYSVSREKKERFSLILESASTNQTSMYLCASKGRSNQPQHFGDGTRLSIL.

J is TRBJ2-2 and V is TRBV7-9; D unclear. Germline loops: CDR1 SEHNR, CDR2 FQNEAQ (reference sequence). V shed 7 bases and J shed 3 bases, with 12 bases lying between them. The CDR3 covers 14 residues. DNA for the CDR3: TGTGCCAGCAAGGAAGGTTCTCACACCGGGGAGCTGTTTTTT. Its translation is CASKEGSHTGELFF.

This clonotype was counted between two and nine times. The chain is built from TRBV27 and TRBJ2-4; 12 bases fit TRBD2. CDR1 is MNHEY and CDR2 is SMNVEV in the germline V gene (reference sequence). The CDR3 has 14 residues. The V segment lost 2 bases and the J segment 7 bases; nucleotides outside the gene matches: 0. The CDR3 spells CASSLGLAGNIQYF. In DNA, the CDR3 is TGTGCCAGCAGTTTAGGACTAGCGGGGAACATTCAGTACTTC.

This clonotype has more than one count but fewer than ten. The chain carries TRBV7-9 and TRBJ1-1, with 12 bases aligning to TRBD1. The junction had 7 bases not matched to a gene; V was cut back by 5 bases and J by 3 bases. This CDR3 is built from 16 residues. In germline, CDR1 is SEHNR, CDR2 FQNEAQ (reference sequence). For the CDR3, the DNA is TGTGCCAGCAGCCCTGGGACAGGGGGCTGGGACACTGAAGCTTTCTTT. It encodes CASSPGTGGWDTEAFF. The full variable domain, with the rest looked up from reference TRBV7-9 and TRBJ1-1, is DTGVSQNPRHKITKRGQNVTFRCDPISEHNRLYWYRQTLGQGPEFLTYFQNEAQLEKSRLLSDRFSAERPKGSFSTLEIQRTEQGDSAMYLCASSPGTGGWDTEAFFGQGTRLTVV.

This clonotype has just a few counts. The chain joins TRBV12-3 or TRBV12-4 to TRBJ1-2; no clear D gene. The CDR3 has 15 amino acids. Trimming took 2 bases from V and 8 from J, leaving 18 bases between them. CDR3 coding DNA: TGTGCCAGCAGTTTAAGCTTAAGGGCCCCCGGCGGCTACACCTTC. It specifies CASSLSLRAPGGYTF.

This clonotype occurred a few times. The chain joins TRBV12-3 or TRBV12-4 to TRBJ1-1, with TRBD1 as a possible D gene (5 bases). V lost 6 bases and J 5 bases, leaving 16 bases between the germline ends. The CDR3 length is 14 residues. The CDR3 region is CASRTASGWTEAFF. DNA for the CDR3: TGTGCCAGCAGAACCGCATCAGGGTGGACTGAAGCTTTCTTT.